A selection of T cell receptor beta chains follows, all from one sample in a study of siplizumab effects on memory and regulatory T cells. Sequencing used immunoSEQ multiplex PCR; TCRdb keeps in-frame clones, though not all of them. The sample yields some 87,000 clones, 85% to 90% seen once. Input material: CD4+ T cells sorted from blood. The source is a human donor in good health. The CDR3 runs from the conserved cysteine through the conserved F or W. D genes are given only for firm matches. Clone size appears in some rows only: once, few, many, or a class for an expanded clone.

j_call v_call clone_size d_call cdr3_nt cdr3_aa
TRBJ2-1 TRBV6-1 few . TGTGCCAGCATAAGGGTTGAGAGCTCCTACAATGAGCAGTTCTTC CASIRVESSYNEQFF
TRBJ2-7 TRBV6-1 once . TGTGCCAGCAGTCGGGACTTCTTCCTTGTCGAGCAGTACTTC CASSRDFFLVEQYF
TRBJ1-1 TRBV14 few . TGTGCCAGCAGCCAAGTCCAGGGTGGGCTTTCTGAAGCTTTCTTT CASSQVQGGLSEAFF
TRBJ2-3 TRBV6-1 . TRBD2 TGTGCCAGCACCTTTAGCGGGAGAGAGTCGGATACGCAGTATTTT CASTFSGRESDTQYF
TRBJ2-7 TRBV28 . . TGTGCCAGCATGTCTGGGACCCTCTACGAGCAGTACTTC CASMSGTLYEQYF
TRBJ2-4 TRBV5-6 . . TGTGCCAGCAGCTTGCGGGCCACCAGGAAACACATTCAGTACTTC CASSLRATRKHIQYF
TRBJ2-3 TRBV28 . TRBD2 TGTGCCAGCAGTTTATTTCCGGGACTAGCGGGAGTAGTTGCAGATACGCAGTATTTT CASSLFPGLAGVVADTQYF
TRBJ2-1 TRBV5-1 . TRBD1 TGCGCCAGCAGCCCAGGGGGTGTAACCTACAATGAGCAGTTCTTC CASSPGGVTYNEQFF
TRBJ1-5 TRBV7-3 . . TGTGCCAGCAGCTTAAGCCCCCAACCAGGGCAGCCCCAGCATTTT CASSLSPQPGQPQHF
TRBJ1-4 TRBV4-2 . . TGTGCCAGCAGCCCCACTTCGACGGGCGAAAAACTGTTTTTT CASSPTSTGEKLFF